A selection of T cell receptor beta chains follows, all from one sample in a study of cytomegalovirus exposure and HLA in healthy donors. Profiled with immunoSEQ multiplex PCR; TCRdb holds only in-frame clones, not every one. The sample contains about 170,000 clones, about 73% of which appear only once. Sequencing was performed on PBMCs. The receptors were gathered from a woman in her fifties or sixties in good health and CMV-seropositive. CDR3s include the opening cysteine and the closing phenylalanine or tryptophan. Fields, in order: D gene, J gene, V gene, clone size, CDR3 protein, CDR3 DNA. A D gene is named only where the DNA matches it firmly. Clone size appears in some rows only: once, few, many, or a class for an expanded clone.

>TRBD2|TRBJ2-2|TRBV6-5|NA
CASSRGGTGELFF
TGTGCCAGCAGCCGCGGGGGGACCGGGGAGCTGTTTTTT
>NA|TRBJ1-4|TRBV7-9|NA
CASSFGGTNEKLFF
TGTGCCAGCAGCTTCGGGGGAACTAATGAAAAACTGTTTTTT
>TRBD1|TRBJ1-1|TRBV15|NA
CATSTTWTGQDTEAFF
TGTGCCACCAGCACCACTTGGACAGGGCAGGACACTGAAGCTTTCTTT
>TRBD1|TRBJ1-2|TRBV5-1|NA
CASSPDRGGQGGYTF
TGCGCCAGCAGCCCGGACAGGGGCGGACAGGGAGGCTACACCTTC
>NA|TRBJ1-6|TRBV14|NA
CASSRIARGSLPNSPLHF
TGTGCCAGCAGCCGAATCGCAAGGGGCAGTCTCCCTAATTCACCCCTCCACTTT
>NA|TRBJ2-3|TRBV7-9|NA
CASSLDGGATDTQYF
TGTGCCAGCAGCTTAGATGGGGGGGCAACAGATACGCAGTATTTT
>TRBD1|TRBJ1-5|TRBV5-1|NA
CASSPGTGNQPQHF
TGCGCCAGCAGCCCAGGGACAGGCAATCAGCCCCAGCATTTT
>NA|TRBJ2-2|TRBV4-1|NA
CASSSGSLKSNTGELFF
TGCGCCAGCAGCTCGGGGTCGCTCAAATCGAACACCGGGGAGCTGTTTTTT
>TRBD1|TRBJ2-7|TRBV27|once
CASSRGGTGGSYEQYF
TGTGCCAGCAGCCGCGGGGGGACAGGGGGCTCCTACGAGCAGTACTTC
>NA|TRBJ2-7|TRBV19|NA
CASSTGRLYEQYF
TGTGCCAGTAGTACAGGCCGTCTCTACGAGCAGTACTTC
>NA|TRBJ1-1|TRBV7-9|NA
CASSLALSTTEAFF
TGTGCCAGCAGCTTAGCGCTCAGTACCACTGAAGCTTTCTTT
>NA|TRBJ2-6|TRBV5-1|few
CASSRGQPGTGANVLTF
TGCGCCAGCAGCCGCGGACAGCCTGGAACTGGGGCCAACGTCCTGACTTTC
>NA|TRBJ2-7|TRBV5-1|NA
CASSLSGTPGPQYF
TGCGCCAGCAGTTTGTCCGGGACACCTGGCCCGCAGTACTTC
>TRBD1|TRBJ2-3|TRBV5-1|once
CASRKQGFSSDTQYF
TGCGCCAGCCGGAAACAGGGGTTTTCCTCAGATACGCAGTATTTT
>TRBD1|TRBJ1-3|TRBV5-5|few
CASSLGGTVRRTIYF
TGTGCCAGCAGCTTGGGTGGGACAGTTAGGCGCACCATATATTTT
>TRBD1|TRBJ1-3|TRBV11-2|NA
CASSPDRVAGNTIYF
TGTGCCAGCAGCCCAGACAGGGTAGCTGGAAACACCATATATTTT
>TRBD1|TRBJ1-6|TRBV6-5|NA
CASSRTGGNSPLHF
TGTGCCAGCAGTCGAACAGGGGGTAATTCACCCCTCCACTTT
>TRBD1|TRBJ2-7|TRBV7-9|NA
CASGRQGHSYEQYF
TGTGCCAGCGGAAGACAGGGGCACTCCTACGAGCAGTACTTC
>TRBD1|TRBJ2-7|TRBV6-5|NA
CASSQDRGPYEQYF
TGTGCCAGCAGTCAAGACAGGGGCCCCTACGAGCAGTACTTC
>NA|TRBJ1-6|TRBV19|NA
CASSINLMWEYNSPLHF
TGTGCCAGTAGTATAAATCTGATGTGGGAGTATAATTCACCCCTCCACTTT
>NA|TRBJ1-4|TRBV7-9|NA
CASAAEPEKLFF
TGTGCCAGCGCTGCTGAGCCTGAAAAACTGTTTTTT
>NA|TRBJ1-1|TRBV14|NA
CASSLGLSTEAFF
TGTGCCAGCAGTCTGGGACTTTCCACTGAAGCTTTCTTT
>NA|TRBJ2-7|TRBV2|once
CASSVTRLPNYEQYF
TGTGCCAGCAGTGTAACCCGGTTACCCAACTACGAGCAGTACTTC
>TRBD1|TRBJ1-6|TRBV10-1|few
CASSDGTGDSPLHF
TGCGCCAGCAGTGATGGGACAGGCGATTCACCCCTCCACTTT
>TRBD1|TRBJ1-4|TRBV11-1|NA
CASSRDRGEKLFF
TGTGCCAGCAGCCGGGACAGAGGTGAAAAACTGTTTTTT
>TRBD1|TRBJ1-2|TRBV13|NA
CASSRGQAYGYTF
TGTGCCAGCAGTCGAGGACAGGCCTATGGCTACACCTTC
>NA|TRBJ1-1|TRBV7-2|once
CASNRQTHTEAFF
TGTGCCAGCAATCGGCAGACTCACACTGAAGCTTTCTTT
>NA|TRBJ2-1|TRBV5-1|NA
CASSSSGGYNEQFF
TGCGCCAGCAGCTCCAGCGGCGGGTACAATGAGCAGTTCTTC
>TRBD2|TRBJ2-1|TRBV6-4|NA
CASSVGLAGLGSYNEQFF
TGTGCCAGCAGTGTAGGACTAGCGGGCCTAGGCTCCTACAATGAGCAGTTCTTC
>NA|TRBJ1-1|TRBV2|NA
CASSGGDNSYTEAFF
TGTGCCAGCAGTGGAGGGGACAATTCCTACACTGAAGCTTTCTTT
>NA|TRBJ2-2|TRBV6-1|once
CATESRFMGELFF
TGTGCCACCGAAAGCAGGTTTATGGGGGAGCTGTTTTTT
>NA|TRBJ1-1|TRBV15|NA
CATSRDGRVNTEAFF
TGTGCCACCAGCAGAGATGGGAGGGTGAACACTGAAGCTTTCTTT
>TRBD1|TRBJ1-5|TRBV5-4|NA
CASSLDRGSNQPQHF
TGTGCCAGCAGCCTCGACAGGGGAAGCAATCAGCCCCAGCATTTT
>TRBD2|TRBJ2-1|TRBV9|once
CASSVVASGDNNEQFF
TGTGCCAGCAGCGTAGTGGCTAGCGGGGATAACAATGAGCAGTTCTTC
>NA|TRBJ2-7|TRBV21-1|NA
CASSTDRPLSYEQYF
TGTGCCAGCTCCACGGACAGGCCCCTCTCCTACGAGCAGTACTTC
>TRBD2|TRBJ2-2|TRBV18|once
CASSPQTSGLNTGELFF
TGTGCCAGCTCACCACAAACTAGCGGGTTGAACACCGGGGAGCTGTTTTTT
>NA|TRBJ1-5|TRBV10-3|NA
CAISELDRGTNQPQHF
TGTGCCATCAGTGAATTAGACCGGGGGACCAATCAGCCCCAGCATTTT
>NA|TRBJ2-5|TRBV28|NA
CATFAIGRETQYF
TGTGCCACCTTCGCAATCGGTAGAGAGACCCAGTACTTC
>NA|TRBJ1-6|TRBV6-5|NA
CASSYTPRERNSPLHF
TGTGCCAGCAGTTACACCCCTCGGGAGCGAAATTCACCCCTCCACTTT
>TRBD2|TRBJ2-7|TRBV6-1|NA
CASSALAGGPGEQYF
TGTGCCAGCAGCGCACTAGCGGGGGGGCCTGGCGAGCAGTACTTC
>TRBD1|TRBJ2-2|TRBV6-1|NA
CAGSGPITGAANTGELFF
TGTGCCGGCAGTGGACCAATCACAGGGGCGGCGAACACCGGGGAGCTGTTTTTT
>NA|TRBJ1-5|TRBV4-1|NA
CASSQQEYQPQHF
TGCGCCAGCAGCCAGCAGGAATATCAGCCCCAGCATTTT
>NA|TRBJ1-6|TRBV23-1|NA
CAFCPGSPLHF
TGCGCCTTCTGCCCGGGGTCACCCCTCCACTTT
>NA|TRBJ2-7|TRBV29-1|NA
CSVELISGKVFEQYF
TGCAGCGTTGAATTGATCTCAGGGAAAGTCTTCGAGCAGTACTTC